The 23 T cell receptor beta chains reported below all come from one sample, sequenced in a study of shared clonotypes between healthy human individuals. Selected positively for CCR7 and CD45RO-negative, naive CD8 cells excluded terminally differentiated effector memory CD45RA+ cells. The assay was immunoSEQ multiplex PCR, and TCRdb's table has in-frame clones only and misses some. The sample records about 800,000 clones, about 96% being singletons. The sequenced material came from naive CD8+ T cells sorted from blood. These receptors came from a man in his thirties or forties in good health.

The rearrangement links TRBV4-3 to TRBJ2-3; D is uncertain. The CDR3 runs 17 residues. The V and J ends lost 0 bases and 2 bases respectively, with 15 bases between them. The germline gives CDR1 LGHNA, CDR2 YSLEER. CDR3 in amino acids: CASSQDGQGSFTDTQYF. For the CDR3, the DNA is TGCGCCAGCAGCCAAGACGGTCAAGGATCTTTCACAGATACGCAGTATTTT.

The DNA for the CDR3 is TGTGCCAGCAGCTGGGGCCTGATGGGAGGGGGGGATACGCAGTATTTT. The encoded protein is CASSWGLMGGGDTQYF. The V call is TRBV11-2, the J call TRBJ2-3, with a tentative D call TRBD2 (7 bases). From germline, CDR1 is SGHAT and CDR2 FQNNGV. Trimming pared 4 bases from V and 6 bases from J, leaving 20 bases between. The CDR3 is 16 amino acids.

Points on this clone: Different DNA sequences within this sample yield the same CDR3. The V and J genes are TRBV11-2 and TRBJ1-5, with TRBD1 as a possible D gene (5 bases). Germline V lookup: CDR1 SGHAT, CDR2 FQNNGV. There are 13 residues in the CDR3. V was pared by 1 base and J by 6 bases, with 7 bases between. The CDR3 nucleotides are TGTGCCAGCAGCTTAGGTGGGGGTCAGCCCCAGCATTTT. As protein: CASSLGGGQPQHF.

This clone is a singleton in its sample. The rearrangement uses TRBV4-3 and TRBJ1-4; D gene unclear. The CDR3 runs to 18 residues. The germline CDR1 and CDR2 sequences are LGHNA and YSLEER. V lost 0 bases to trimming and J lost 0 bases, with 14 bases between them. CDR3 protein: CASSQDNFFAATNEKLFF. For the CDR3, the DNA is TGCGCCAGCAGCCAAGATAACTTTTTCGCAGCAACTAATGAAAAACTGTTTTTT.

V gene TRBV5-6 combines with J gene TRBJ2-7; the D gene is possibly TRBD1 (6 bases). V dropped 0 bases and J dropped 0 bases, with 10 bases sitting between them. There are 15 residues in the CDR3. CDR1 and CDR2 from the germline V gene are SGHDT and YYEEEE. As DNA, the CDR3 is TGTGCCAGCAGCTTGGGACAGGTATACTCCTACGAGCAGTACTTC. It translates to CASSLGQVYSYEQYF.

This sequence joins TRBV29-1 and TRBJ1-5, with a possible D match to TRBD1 (6 bases). The germline V and J ends were trimmed by 4 bases and 3 bases, with 13 bases remaining between them. Germline-derived CDR1 and CDR2 are SQVTM and ANQGSEA. This CDR3 region has 14 residues. The CDR3 is CSVALDRDNQPQHF. The CDR3 DNA reads as TGCAGCGTTGCTCTGGACAGAGACAATCAGCCCCAGCATTTT.

V and J are TRBV4-1 and TRBJ1-1; possible D gene TRBD1, 5 bases. The germline V gene has CDR1 MGHRA and CDR2 YSYEKL. The CDR3 sequence is 15 residues long. Trimming removed 1 base at V and 10 bases at J, with 19 bases between. The CDR3: CASSQARDVPGGAFF. CDR3 nucleotide sequence: TGCGCCAGCAGCCAAGCAAGGGACGTACCCGGGGGAGCTTTCTTT.

This chain joins TRBV10-3 and TRBJ1-5; 8 bases agree with TRBD1. The CDR3 runs to 15 residues. Trimming cost V 0 bases and J 6 bases; bases outside gene matches: 4. Germline values: CDR1 ENHRY, CDR2 SYGVKD. CDR3 sequence (DNA): TGTGCCATCAGTGAGTCCGCAGGGGGCGGTCAGCCCCAGCATTTT. Translation: CAISESAGGGQPQHF.

V usage is TRBV9 and J usage is TRBJ2-1; 9 bases are shared with TRBD1. Looked up from germline, CDR1 is SGDLS and CDR2 is YYNGEE. CDR3 size: 14 residues. Trimming took 3 bases from V and 8 from J; bases not matched to a gene: 6. The CDR3 spells CASSDPTGGDEQFF. The CDR3 DNA is TGTGCCAGCAGCGACCCGACAGGGGGGGATGAGCAGTTCTTC.

The chain links TRBV7-6 to TRBJ1-1; possibly TRBD1 for D (6 bases). Between the trimmed V and J ends, which lost 5 bases and 4 bases, there was a span of 14 bases. Per the germline V gene, CDR1 is SGHVS and CDR2 is FNYEAQ. The CDR3 contains 14 residues. CDR3 protein: CASSQQGSGTEAFF. DNA of the CDR3: TGTGCCAGCAGCCAGCAGGGGTCGGGCACTGAAGCTTTCTTT.

This sequence joins TRBV7-2 and TRBJ2-7; 9 positions agree with TRBD2. Germline trimming cut 5 bases from V and 4 bases from J; bases unmatched to any gene: 9. Germline CDR1 reads SGHTA; CDR2 reads FQGNSA. The CDR3 consists of 15 residues. The CDR3 loop is CASSLSGLASYEQYF. In DNA form, the CDR3 reads TGTGCCAGCAGCCTTTCCGGACTAGCGTCATACGAGCAGTACTTC.

This clone was observed once. The chain joins TRBV15 to TRBJ1-2; no firm D call. V was cut by 0 bases and J by 7 bases, with 9 bases left in between. CDR1 LNHNV and CDR2 YYDKDF come from the germline V gene (reference sequence). The CDR3 length is 13 residues. The CDR3 sequence: CATSRDRSSGYTF. DNA for the CDR3: TGTGCCACCAGCAGAGACCGTAGTTCTGGCTACACCTTC.

On this clone itself: At one end, the junction sequence differs from germline, possibly due to a read error. V usage is TRBV5-6 and J usage is TRBJ1-5, with TRBD1 as a possible D gene (5 bases). The CDR3 runs 13 residues. Germline V lookup: CDR1 SGHDT, CDR2 YYEEEE. This CDR3 is CARSTRANQSQHF. CDR3 bases: TGTGCCCGGTCTACCAGGGCAAATCAGTCCCAGCATTTT.

CDR3 in amino acids: CASGLQSSYEQYF. As DNA, the CDR3 is TGCGCCAGCGGTCTACAGAGCTCCTACGAGCAGTACTTC. V gene TRBV10-2 combines with J gene TRBJ2-7; D remains ambiguous. Germline CDR1 and CDR2: WSHSY and SAAADI. Trimming shortened V by 8 bases and J by 0 bases, and 11 bases separated the two germline ends. The CDR3 has 13 residues.

As DNA, the CDR3 is TGTGCCAGCAGCTTCCGGCGGGAGGGAAATTACAATGAGCAGTTCTTC. It codes for CASSFRREGNYNEQFF. The chain carries TRBV13 and TRBJ2-1, with 9 bases lining up with TRBD2. Trimming cost V 3 bases and J 4 bases; bases outside gene matches: 7. The CDR3 covers 16 residues. CDR1 and CDR2 from the germline V gene are PRHDT and FYEKMQ (reference sequence).

V and J are TRBV5-6 and TRBJ1-5; D perhaps matches TRBD1 (6 bases). This CDR3 has 16 amino acids. V was pared by 2 bases and J by 0 bases, with 12 bases between. Germline lookup yields CDR1 SGHDT and CDR2 YYEEEE. In DNA form, the CDR3 reads TGTGCCAGCAGCTTATCGTGGACAGATAGCAATCAGCCCCAGCATTTT. This sequence encodes CASSLSWTDSNQPQHF.

The chain couples TRBV14 to TRBJ2-1; 8 positions match TRBD2. V lost 2 bases and J lost 10; bases outside the gene matches: 10. This CDR3 comprises 15 residues. Germline V gives CDR1 SGHDN, CDR2 FVKESK. CDR3 region: CASSQWSGGWGEQFF. In nucleotides, the CDR3 is TGTGCCAGCAGCCAATGGAGCGGGGGATGGGGCGAGCAGTTCTTC.

On this clone: This specimen includes other DNA sequences encoding the same CDR3. The chain has TRBV2 and TRBJ1-5; D ambiguous. Looked up from germline, CDR1 is SNHLY and CDR2 is FYNNEI. V lost 6 bases and J lost 3, with 6 bases in between. CDR3 length equals 12 residues. The CDR3 is CASRRSNQPQHF. Here the CDR3 DNA reads TGTGCCAGCAGACGGTCCAATCAGCCCCAGCATTTT.

Details on this clone: Relative to the germline gene, one junction end is altered; a read error may explain this. The CDR3: CASSLGQNYEQYF. CDR3 sequence (DNA): TGTGCTAGCAGCTTAGGACAGAACTACGAGCAGTACTTC. The rearrangement links TRBV7-7 to TRBJ2-7, with TRBD1 as a possible D gene (6 bases). The CDR3 sequence is 13 residues long. Germline CDR1 SSHAT, CDR2 FNYEAQ (reference sequence).

This chain links TRBV19 with TRBJ2-7, with D possibly matching TRBD1 (6 bases). Trimming took off 1 base at V and 3 bases at J, with 16 bases between the two ends. The CDR3 has 16 amino acids. Germline CDR1 LNHDA, CDR2 SQIVND (reference sequence). CDR3 DNA: TGTGCCAGTAGTATAGCCCCCGGAATAGGGGGCTACGAGCAGTACTTC. Translating gives CASSIAPGIGGYEQYF. The variable domain in full, with the rest retrieved from reference TRBV19 and TRBJ2-7, is DGGITQSPKYLFRKEGQNVTLSCEQNLNHDAMYWYRQDPGQGLRLIYYSQIVNDFQKGDIAEGYSVSREKKESFPLTVTSAQKNPTAFYLCASSIAPGIGGYEQYFGPGTRLTVT.

This chain links TRBV4-1 with TRBJ1-5; 9 bases map to TRBD1. There are 15 residues in the CDR3. The V gene end was trimmed by 3 bases and the J gene end by 7 bases; junction bases not matched to a gene: 7. The germline V gene has CDR1 MGHRA and CDR2 YSYEKL. DNA of the CDR3: TGCGCCAGCAGCCAGGGACAGGGAGGCGGGCAGCCCCAGCATTTT. Protein sequence: CASSQGQGGGQPQHF.

The chain employs TRBV18 and TRBJ2-7, with TRBD1 matching 8 bases. In germline, CDR1 is KGHSH, CDR2 LQKENI. With 6 bases clipped from V and 4 bases from J, the junction kept 11 bases outside the gene matches. This CDR3 spans 15 amino acids. The CDR3 spells CASSTARDRFYEQYF. Here the CDR3 DNA reads TGTGCCAGCTCGACTGCCCGGGACAGGTTTTACGAGCAGTACTTC. Together with reference TRBV18 and TRBJ2-7, the CDR3 gives the full variable domain: NAGVMQNPRHLVRRRGQEARLRCSPMKGHSHVYWYRQLPEEGLKFMVYLQKENIIDESGMPKERFSAEFPKEGPSILRIQQVVRGDSAAYFCASSTARDRFYEQYFGPGTRLTVT.

V gene TRBV4-1 combines with J gene TRBJ1-5; D remains unclear. V lost 3 bases to trimming and J lost 0 bases, with 12 bases between them. CDR3 size: 16 residues. The V gene's germline CDR1 is MGHRA and CDR2 YSYEKL. In nucleotides, the CDR3 is TGCGCCAGCAGCCACGTTTTAATTGGTAGCAATCAGCCCCAGCATTTT. Residues: CASSHVLIGSNQPQHF.